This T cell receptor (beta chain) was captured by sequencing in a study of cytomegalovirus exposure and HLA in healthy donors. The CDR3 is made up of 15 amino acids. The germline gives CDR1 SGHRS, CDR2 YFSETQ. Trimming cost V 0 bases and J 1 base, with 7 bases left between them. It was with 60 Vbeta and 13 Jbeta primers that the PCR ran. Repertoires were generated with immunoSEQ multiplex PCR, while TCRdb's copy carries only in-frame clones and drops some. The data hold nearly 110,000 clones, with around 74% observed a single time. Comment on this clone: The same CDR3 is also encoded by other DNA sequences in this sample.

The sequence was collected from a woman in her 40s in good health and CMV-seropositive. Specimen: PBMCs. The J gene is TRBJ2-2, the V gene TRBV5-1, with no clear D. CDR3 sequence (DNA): TGCGCCAGCAGCTTGGGATCGGGGAACACCGGGGAGCTGTTTTTT. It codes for CASSLGSGNTGELFF.